This T cell receptor (beta chain) emerged from a study of CXCR3-negative and CXCR3-positive naive CD8 T cells. The libraries of TRB cDNA were constructed through 5' RACE using UMI labels. With the 5' RACE reads reprocessed, TCRdb shows one record per CDR3 protein and no DNA. The sample has some 140,000 distinct CDR3 sequences; the top ten hold around 0.5%. Study-level results: Relative to CXCR3-negative naive cells, CXCR3-positive naive cells had more hydrophobic TRB CDR3s. Much lower diversity was found in memory CD8+ cells, while both naive subsets had comparably high diversity. Comparison of naive CXCR3-negative and CXCR3-positive cells revealed similar TRBV-TRBJ usage, while memory cells differed. CD5 surface expression was similar among naive subsets, and TCR strength was estimated by inference from TRB CDR3 properties.

Per CD8+ T cell subset, triplicate sorts of 330,000 or so cells each were done. CDR1 and CDR2 from the germline V gene are SQVTM and ANQGSEA. The CDR3 contains 14 residues. On this clonotype: The antigen is undetermined.

This clonotype was sampled from a human donor in good health. Some clones in this sample may be carry-over from other donors' samples. The sample taken for sequencing was naive CXCR3+ CD8+ T cells from blood. Subset here: CD45RO-CCR7+CD27+CD95- naive CD8+ T cells expressing CXCR3 (TNR3+). The chain is built from TRBV29-1 and TRBJ2-3. The CDR3 spells CGVVSFTSTDTQYF.